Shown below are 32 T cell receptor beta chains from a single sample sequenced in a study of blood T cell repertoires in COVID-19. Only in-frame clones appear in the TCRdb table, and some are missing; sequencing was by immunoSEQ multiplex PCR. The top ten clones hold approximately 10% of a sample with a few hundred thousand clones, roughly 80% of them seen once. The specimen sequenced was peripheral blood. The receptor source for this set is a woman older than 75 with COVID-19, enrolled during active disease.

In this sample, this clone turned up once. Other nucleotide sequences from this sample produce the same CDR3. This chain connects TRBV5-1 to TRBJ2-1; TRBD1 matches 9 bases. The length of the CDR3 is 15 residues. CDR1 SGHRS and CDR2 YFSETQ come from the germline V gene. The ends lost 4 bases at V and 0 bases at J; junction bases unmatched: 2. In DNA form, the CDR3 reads TGCGCCAGCAGCCCGACAGGGGGCTCCTACAATGAGCAGTTCTTC. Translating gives CASSPTGGSYNEQFF.

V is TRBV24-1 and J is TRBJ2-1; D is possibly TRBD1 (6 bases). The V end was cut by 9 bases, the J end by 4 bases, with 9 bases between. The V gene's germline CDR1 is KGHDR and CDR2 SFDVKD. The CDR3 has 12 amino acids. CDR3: CATPGAYNEQFF. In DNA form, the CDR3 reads TGTGCCACCCCAGGGGCGTACAATGAGCAGTTCTTC.

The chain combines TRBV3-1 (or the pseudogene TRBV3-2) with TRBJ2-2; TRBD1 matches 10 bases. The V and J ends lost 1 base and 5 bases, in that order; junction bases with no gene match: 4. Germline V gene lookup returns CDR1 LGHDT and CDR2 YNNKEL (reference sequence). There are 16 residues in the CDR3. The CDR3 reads CASSQGDRGRTGELFF. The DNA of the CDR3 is TGTGCCAGCAGCCAAGGGGACAGGGGCAGGACCGGGGAGCTGTTTTTT.

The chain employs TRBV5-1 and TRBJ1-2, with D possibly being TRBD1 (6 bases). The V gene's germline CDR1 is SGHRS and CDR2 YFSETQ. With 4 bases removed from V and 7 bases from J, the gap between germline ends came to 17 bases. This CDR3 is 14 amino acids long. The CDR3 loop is CASSEGVSALGYTF. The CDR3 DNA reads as TGCGCCAGCAGCGAGGGGGTCTCGGCCCTTGGCTACACCTTC.

The CDR3 region has the DNA TGTGCCAGCTCCAACCGGGGGGGTGAGCAGTTCTTC. Amino acid sequence: CASSNRGGEQFF. The rearrangement links TRBV7-2 to TRBJ2-1; 8 nucleotides align to TRBD2. The J segment lost 9 bases and the V segment lost 8 bases, leaving 6 bases of the junction unmatched. Per germline, CDR1 SGHTA and CDR2 FQGNSA. The CDR3 contains 12 residues.

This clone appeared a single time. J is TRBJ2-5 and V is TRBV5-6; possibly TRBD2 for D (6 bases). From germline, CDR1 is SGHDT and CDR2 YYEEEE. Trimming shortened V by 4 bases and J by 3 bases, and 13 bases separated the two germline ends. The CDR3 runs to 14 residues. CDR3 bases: TGTGCCAGCAGCCAAGGGCTAGCGAAAGAGACCCAGTACTTC. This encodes CASSQGLAKETQYF. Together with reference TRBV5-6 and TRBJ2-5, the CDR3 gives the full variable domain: DAGVTQSPTHLIKTRGQQVTLRCSPKSGHDTVSWYQQALGQGPQFIFQYYEEEERQRGNFPDRFSGHQFPNYSSELNVNALLLGDSALYLCASSQGLAKETQYFGPGTRLLVL.

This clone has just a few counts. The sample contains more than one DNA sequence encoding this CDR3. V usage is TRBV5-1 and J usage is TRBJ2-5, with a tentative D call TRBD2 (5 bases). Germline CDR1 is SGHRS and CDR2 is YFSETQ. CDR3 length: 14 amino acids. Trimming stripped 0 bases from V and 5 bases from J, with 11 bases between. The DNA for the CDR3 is TGCGCCAGCAGCTTGGAGGGAAGAGGGGAGACCCAGTACTTC. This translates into CASSLEGRGETQYF.

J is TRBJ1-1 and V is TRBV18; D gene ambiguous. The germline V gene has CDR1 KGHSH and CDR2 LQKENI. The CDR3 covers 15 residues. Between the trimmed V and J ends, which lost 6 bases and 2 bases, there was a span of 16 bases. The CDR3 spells CASSPPGHSNTEAFF. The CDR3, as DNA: TGTGCCAGCTCCCCCCCTGGGCACTCTAACACTGAAGCTTTCTTT. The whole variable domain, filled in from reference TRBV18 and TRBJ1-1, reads NAGVMQNPRHLVRRRGQEARLRCSPMKGHSHVYWYRQLPEEGLKFMVYLQKENIIDESGMPKERFSAEFPKEGPSILRIQQVVRGDSAAYFCASSPPGHSNTEAFFGQGTRLTVV.

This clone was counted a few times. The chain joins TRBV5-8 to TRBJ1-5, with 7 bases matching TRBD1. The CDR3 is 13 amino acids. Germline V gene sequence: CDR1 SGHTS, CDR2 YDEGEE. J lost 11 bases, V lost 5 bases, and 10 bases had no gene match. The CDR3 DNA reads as TGTGCCAGCAGTTCGACAGGGTATAGGGCCCAGCATTTT. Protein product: CASSSTGYRAQHF.

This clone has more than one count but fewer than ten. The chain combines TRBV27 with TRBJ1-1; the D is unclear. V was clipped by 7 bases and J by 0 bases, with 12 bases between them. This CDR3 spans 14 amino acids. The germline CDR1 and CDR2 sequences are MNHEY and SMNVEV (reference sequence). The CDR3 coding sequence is TGTGCCAGCAAAAACAGCCACATGAACACTGAAGCTTTCTTT. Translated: CASKNSHMNTEAFF.

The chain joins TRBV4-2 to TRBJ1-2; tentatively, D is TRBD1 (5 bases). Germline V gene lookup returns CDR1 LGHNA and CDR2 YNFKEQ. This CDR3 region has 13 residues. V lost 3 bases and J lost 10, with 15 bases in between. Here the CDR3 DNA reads TGTGCCAGCAGCCAGGCCGTGGGGGGTCTCTACACCTTC. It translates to CASSQAVGGLYTF.

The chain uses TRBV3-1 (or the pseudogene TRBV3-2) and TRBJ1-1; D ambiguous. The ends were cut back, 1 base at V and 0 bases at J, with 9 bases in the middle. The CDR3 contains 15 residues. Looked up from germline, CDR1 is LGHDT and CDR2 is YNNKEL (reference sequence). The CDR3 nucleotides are TGTGCCAGCAGCCAAGTAACGGGGATGAACACTGAAGCTTTCTTT. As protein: CASSQVTGMNTEAFF.

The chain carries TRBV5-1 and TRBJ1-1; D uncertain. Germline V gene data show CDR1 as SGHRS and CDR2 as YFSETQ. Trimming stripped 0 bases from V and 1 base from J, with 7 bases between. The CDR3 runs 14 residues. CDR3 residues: CASSLVAGNTEAFF. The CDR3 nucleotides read TGCGCCAGCAGCTTGGTGGCAGGGAACACTGAAGCTTTCTTT.

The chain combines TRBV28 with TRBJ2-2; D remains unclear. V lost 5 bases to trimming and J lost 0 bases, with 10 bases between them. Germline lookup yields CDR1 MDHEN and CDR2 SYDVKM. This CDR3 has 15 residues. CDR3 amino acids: CASSARTANTGELFF. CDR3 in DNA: TGTGCCAGCAGTGCACGAACAGCGAACACCGGGGAGCTGTTTTTT. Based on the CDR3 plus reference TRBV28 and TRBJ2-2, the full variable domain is DVKVTQSSRYLVKRTGEKVFLECVQDMDHENMFWYRQDPGLGLRLIYFSYDVKMKEKGDIPEGYSVSREKKERFSLILESASTNQTSMYLCASSARTANTGELFFGEGSRLTVL.

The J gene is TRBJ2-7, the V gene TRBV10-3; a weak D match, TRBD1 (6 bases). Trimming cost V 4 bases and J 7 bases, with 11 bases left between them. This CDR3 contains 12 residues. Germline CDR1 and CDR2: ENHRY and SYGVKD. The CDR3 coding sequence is TGTGCCATCAGTGGGGCGAGGGGGGAGCAGTACGTC. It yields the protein CAISGARGEQYV.

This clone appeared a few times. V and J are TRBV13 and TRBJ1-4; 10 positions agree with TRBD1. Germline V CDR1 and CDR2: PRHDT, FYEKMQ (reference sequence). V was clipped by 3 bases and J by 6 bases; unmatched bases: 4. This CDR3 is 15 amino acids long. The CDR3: CASSFRTGGDEKLFF. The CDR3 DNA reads TGTGCCAGCAGCTTTCGGACAGGGGGGGATGAAAAACTGTTTTTT.

The DNA for the CDR3 is TGTGCCAGCAGCGTAGCCTCGAGTGGCGGCTATTCACCCCTCCACTTT. Protein sequence: CASSVASSGGYSPLHF. V and J are TRBV9 and TRBJ1-6; D remains unclear. The CDR3 consists of 16 residues. The germline CDR1 and CDR2 sequences are SGDLS and YYNGEE. The V and J ends lost 0 bases and 8 bases respectively, with 15 bases between them.

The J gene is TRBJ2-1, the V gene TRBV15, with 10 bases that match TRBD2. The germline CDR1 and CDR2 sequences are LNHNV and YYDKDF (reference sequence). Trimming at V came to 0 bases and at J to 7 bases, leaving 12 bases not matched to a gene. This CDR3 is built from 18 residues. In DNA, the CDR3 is TGTGCCACCAGCAGAGATGGAAGCGGGGGGGCCTTTAGGAATGAGCAGTTCTTC. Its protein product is CATSRDGSGGAFRNEQFF.

This chain's CDR3 is CASSQDVRATYGYTF. CDR3 DNA: TGTGCCAGCAGCCAAGATGTCAGGGCGACCTATGGCTACACCTTC. The V call is TRBV4-2, the J call TRBJ1-2; D possibly corresponds to TRBD1 (5 bases). The V end lost 0 bases, the J end lost 4 bases, and 12 bases lay between the germline ends. The CDR3 loop spans 15 amino acids. The germline gives CDR1 LGHNA, CDR2 YNFKEQ.

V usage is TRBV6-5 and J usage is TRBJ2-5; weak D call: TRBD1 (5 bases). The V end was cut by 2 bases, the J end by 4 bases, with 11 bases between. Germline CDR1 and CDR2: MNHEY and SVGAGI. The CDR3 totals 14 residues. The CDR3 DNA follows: TGTGCCAGCAGTTACCCAGACAGTACAGAGACCCAGTACTTC. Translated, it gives CASSYPDSTETQYF.

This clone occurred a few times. This CDR3 is CASSPDNAYEQYF. CDR3 bases: TGTGCCAGCAGCCCCGACAATGCCTACGAGCAGTACTTC. This rearrangement joins TRBV7-9 to TRBJ2-7; D uncertain. This CDR3 comprises 13 residues. Trimming pared 5 bases from V and 2 bases from J, leaving 10 bases between. The V gene's germline CDR1 is SEHNR and CDR2 FQNEAQ (reference sequence).

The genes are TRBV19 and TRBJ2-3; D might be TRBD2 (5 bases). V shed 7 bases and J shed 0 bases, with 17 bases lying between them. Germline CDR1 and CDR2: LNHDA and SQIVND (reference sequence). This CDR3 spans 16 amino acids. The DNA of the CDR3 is TGTGCCAGTAAATTTATCAGCGGAGCTAGCACAGATACGCAGTATTTT. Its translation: CASKFISGASTDTQYF.

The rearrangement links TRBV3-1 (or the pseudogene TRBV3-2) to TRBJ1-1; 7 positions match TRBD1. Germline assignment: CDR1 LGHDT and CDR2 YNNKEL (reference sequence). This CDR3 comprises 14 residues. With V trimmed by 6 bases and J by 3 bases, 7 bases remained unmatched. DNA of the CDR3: TGTGCCAGCAGACAGGACAGGAGGGACACTGAAGCTTTCTTT. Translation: CASRQDRRDTEAFF.

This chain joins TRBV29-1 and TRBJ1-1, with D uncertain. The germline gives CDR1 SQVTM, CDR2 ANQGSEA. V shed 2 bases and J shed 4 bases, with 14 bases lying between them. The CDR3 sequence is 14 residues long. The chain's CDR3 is CSVEQSPGGTEAFF. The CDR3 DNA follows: TGCAGCGTTGAACAAAGCCCCGGCGGCACTGAAGCTTTCTTT. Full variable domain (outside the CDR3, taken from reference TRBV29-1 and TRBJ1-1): SAVISQKPSRDICQRGTSLTIQCQVDSQVTMMFWYRQQPGQSLTLIATANQGSEATYESGFVIDKFPISRPNLTFSTLTVSNMSPEDSSIYLCSVEQSPGGTEAFFGQGTRLTVV.

This CDR3 reads CARHFLSGKAKNIQYF. Written as DNA, the CDR3 is TGTGCCAGGCATTTCTTATCAGGGAAAGCCAAAAACATTCAGTACTTC. The chain carries TRBV19 and TRBJ2-4, with D possibly being TRBD1 (5 bases). There are 16 residues in the CDR3. Deletions cut 9 bases from V and 0 bases from J, with 18 bases between. Germline V gene sequence: CDR1 LNHDA, CDR2 SQIVND (reference sequence).

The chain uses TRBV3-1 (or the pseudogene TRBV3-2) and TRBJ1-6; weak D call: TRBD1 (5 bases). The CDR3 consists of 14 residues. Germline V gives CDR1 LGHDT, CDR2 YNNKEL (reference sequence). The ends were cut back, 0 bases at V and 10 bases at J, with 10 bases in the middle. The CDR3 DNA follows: TGTGCCAGCAGCCAAGAGGCAGGGCGATCACCCCTCCACTTT. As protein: CASSQEAGRSPLHF.

The CDR3 coding sequence is TGTGCCAGCAGCCAAGAGGAGGGCTCGATGGCTGGCTACACCTTC. The encoded protein is CASSQEEGSMAGYTF. The chain employs TRBV3-1 (or the pseudogene TRBV3-2) and TRBJ1-2; D is unclear. Germline assignment: CDR1 LGHDT and CDR2 YNNKEL (reference sequence). V lost 0 bases, J lost 7 bases, and 15 bases lay in between. This CDR3 contains 15 residues.

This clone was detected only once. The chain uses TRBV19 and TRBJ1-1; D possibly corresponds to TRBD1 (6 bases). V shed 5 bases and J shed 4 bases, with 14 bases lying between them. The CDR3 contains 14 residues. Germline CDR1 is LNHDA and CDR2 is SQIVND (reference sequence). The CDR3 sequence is CASSSRGAPTEAFF. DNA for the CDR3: TGTGCCAGTAGTTCCCGGGGGGCGCCCACTGAAGCTTTCTTT. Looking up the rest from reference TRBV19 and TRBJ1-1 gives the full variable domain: DGGITQSPKYLFRKEGQNVTLSCEQNLNHDAMYWYRQDPGQGLRLIYYSQIVNDFQKGDIAEGYSVSREKKESFPLTVTSAQKNPTAFYLCASSSRGAPTEAFFGQGTRLTVV.

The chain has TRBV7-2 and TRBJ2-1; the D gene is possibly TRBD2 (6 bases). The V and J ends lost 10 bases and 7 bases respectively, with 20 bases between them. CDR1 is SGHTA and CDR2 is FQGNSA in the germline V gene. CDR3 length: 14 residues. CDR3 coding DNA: TGTGCCACTTCGGACTACAATAAATGGAATGAGCAGTTCTTC. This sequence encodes CATSDYNKWNEQFF.

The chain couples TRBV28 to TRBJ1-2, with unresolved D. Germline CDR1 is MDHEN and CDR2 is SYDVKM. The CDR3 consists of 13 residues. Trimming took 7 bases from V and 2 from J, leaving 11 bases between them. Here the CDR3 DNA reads TGTGCCAGCACTCCGGCGGCAAACTATGGCTACACCTTC. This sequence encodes CASTPAANYGYTF.

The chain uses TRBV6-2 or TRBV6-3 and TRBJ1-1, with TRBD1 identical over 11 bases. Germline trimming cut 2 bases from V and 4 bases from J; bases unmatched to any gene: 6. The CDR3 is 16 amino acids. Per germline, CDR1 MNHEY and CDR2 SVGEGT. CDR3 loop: CASSYVDRGRGTEAFF. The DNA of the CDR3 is TGTGCCAGCAGTTACGTGGACAGGGGGCGAGGCACTGAAGCTTTCTTT.

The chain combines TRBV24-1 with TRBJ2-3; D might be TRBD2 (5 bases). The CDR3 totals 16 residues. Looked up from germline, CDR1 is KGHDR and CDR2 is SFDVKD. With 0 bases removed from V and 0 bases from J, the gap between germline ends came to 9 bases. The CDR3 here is CATSDLSAGSTDTQYF. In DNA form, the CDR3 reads TGTGCCACCAGTGATTTGAGCGCGGGCAGCACAGATACGCAGTATTTT.